This paragraph covers one T cell receptor (beta chain) sequence. This CDR3 has 13 amino acids. Germline loops: CDR1 SGHAT, CDR2 FQNNGV. RNA, at roughly 0.45 to 1 ug, was reverse transcribed with random hexamers. TCRdb independently ran MiXCR on the immunoSEQ multiplex PCR reads; one entry per CDR3 protein. The table lists fewer than 350,000 distinct CDR3 sequences, about 89% of them singletons, with 0.18% in the top ten. The data originate from a study of CD8 T cells in Susac syndrome. The rearrangement uses TRBV11-2 and TRBJ2-1, with a tentative D call TRBD2 (5 bases). The origin of this receptor is a human donor with multiple sclerosis. Sequencing was done on a sample of CD8+ T cells from PBMCs. The CDR3 DNA reads TGTGCTCTACTGGAGGCTAGCAGCAATGAGCAGTTCTTC. Residues: CALLEASSNEQFF.